These 5 T cell receptor beta chains came from one sample sequenced in a study of chemoradiotherapy in HPV16-positive cancers (dated by TCRdb to between 2021 and 2023). The protocol used for the library was the immunoSEQ multiplex PCR assay. TCRdb's version of the immuneACCESS table is confined to in-frame rearrangements and falls short of the full clone set. An unresolved V gene accounts for under half of the shortfall where checked; the remainder is of unknown origin. This sample is represented by a few thousand clones; 87% of them were singletons. Clones ranked in the top ten supply approximately 2.9% of the sample. Material: tumor tissue, obtained from a patient who underwent chemoradiotherapy. These receptors were taken from a human donor with HPV-associated anogenital cancer.

This clone was recorded once. The rearrangement joins TRBV19 to TRBJ2-2; 9 bases fit TRBD1. CDR3 length: 16 residues. CDR1 is LNHDA, CDR2 SQIVND, per germline (reference sequence). Trimming cost V 6 bases and J 2 bases; bases outside gene matches: 7. CDR3 nucleotide sequence: TGTGCCAGTAGGGTTCCGGGACAGGGAAACACCGGGGAGCTGTTTTTT. It codes for CASRVPGQGNTGELFF.

The rearrangement joins TRBV18 to TRBJ1-1; D unresolved. The V gene's germline CDR1 is KGHSH and CDR2 LQKENI. The CDR3 sequence is 13 residues long. V gave up 4 bases and J gave up 7 bases, with 13 bases separating them. Written as DNA, the CDR3 is TGTGCCAGCTCACGTGATTACGCGATTGAAGCTTTCTTT. This encodes CASSRDYAIEAFF. Based on the CDR3 plus reference TRBV18 and TRBJ1-1, the full variable domain is NAGVMQNPRHLVRRRGQEARLRCSPMKGHSHVYWYRQLPEEGLKFMVYLQKENIIDESGMPKERFSAEFPKEGPSILRIQQVVRGDSAAYFCASSRDYAIEAFFGQGTRLTVV.

The chain carries TRBV4-3 and TRBJ1-2; the D is unclear. Trimming took 0 bases from V and 4 from J, leaving 12 bases between them. Germline CDR1 reads LGHNA; CDR2 reads YSLEER. There are 15 residues in the CDR3. As DNA, the CDR3 is TGCGCCAGCAGCCAAGAGGTGCCCTCCGCCTATGGCTACACCTTC. Protein: CASSQEVPSAYGYTF.

The gene calls are TRBV15 and TRBJ1-5, with unresolved D. V dropped 0 bases and J dropped 1 base, with 10 bases sitting between them. Germline CDR1 and CDR2: LNHNV and YYDKDF (reference sequence). This CDR3 is 16 amino acids long. In nucleotides, the CDR3 is TGTGCCACCAGCAGAGATGCCGGACGGAGCAATCAGCCCCAGCATTTT. As protein: CATSRDAGRSNQPQHF.

The chain has TRBV6-1 and TRBJ2-7; D assignment may be TRBD1 or TRBD2 (6 bases each). Germline values: CDR1 MNHNS, CDR2 SASEGT. This CDR3 is 15 amino acids long. The germline V and J ends were trimmed by 4 bases and 0 bases, with 13 bases remaining between them. Here the CDR3 DNA reads TGTGCCAGCAGTGGGGGGGACACAAACTCCTACGAGCAGTACTTC. Translated, it gives CASSGGDTNSYEQYF.